This T cell receptor beta chain derives from a study of CD8 T cells in Susac syndrome. Through negative isolation, CD4+ and CD8+ T cells were obtained, while TEMRA cells were enriched using FACS. Random hexamers served to reverse transcribe about 0.45 to 1 ug RNA. The amplification used immunoSEQ multiplex PCR on TCR beta CDR3; it spanned 54 Vbeta and 13 Jbeta. TCRdb itself ran the immunoSEQ multiplex PCR reads through MiXCR, one entry per CDR3 protein. The table has 200,000 or so distinct CDR3 sequences, around 96% seen once; the top ten hold 0.093%. This sequence originates from a human donor with multiple sclerosis. The material sequenced was CD4+ T cells from PBMCs.

The CDR3 region has the DNA TGTGCCAGCAGCGTAGATATTAGGGGCACAGATACGCAGTATTTT. Residues: CASSVDIRGTDTQYF. The chain combines TRBV9 with TRBJ2-3; D gene ambiguous. Per the germline V gene, CDR1 is SGDLS and CDR2 is YYNGEE. The CDR3 loop spans 15 amino acids. V was clipped by 0 bases and J by 1 base, with 9 bases between them.